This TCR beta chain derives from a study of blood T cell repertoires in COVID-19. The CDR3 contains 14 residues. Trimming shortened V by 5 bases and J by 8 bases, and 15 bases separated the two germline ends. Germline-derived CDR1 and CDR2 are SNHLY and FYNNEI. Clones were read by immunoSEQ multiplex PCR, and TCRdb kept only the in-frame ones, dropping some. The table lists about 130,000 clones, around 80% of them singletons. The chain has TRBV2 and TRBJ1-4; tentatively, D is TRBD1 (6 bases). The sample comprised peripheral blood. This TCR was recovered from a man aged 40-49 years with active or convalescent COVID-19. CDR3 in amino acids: CASSRTGSREKLFF. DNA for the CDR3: TGTGCCAGCAGTCGTACAGGGAGCAGGGAAAAACTGTTTTTT.